The present entry profiles one T cell receptor beta chain with its context. Its target is not known. The PCR used 60 Vbeta and 13 Jbeta primers. TCRdb's copy holds only in-frame clones and misses some; the assay was immunoSEQ multiplex PCR. The repertoire holds 100,000 to 150,000 clones, 70% to 80% seen once, with about 3.5% in the top ten. This specimen belongs to a study of cytomegalovirus exposure and HLA in healthy donors. Background on the study: Sequencing of some 190 million T cells in an earlier analysis found roughly 120 million unique TCR beta sequences. HLA-typed donors were the source of roughly 85 million unique TCRs held in an early data release. Study-level findings and limits: A missense variant in DCLRE1C was later tied to TCR beta V- and J-gene trimming. Later analysis found that TCR beta chains associated with HLA were more clonally expanded than other, equally common chains.

V was clipped by 1 base and J by 5 bases, with 14 bases between them. Germline CDR1 SGHTA, CDR2 FQGNSA. There are 15 residues in the CDR3. This sequence joins TRBV7-2 and TRBJ2-5; D is unresolved. The sample taken for sequencing was PBMCs. The origin of this receptor is a man aged 30-40 years in good health and CMV-seronegative. In nucleotides, the CDR3 is TGTGCCAGCAGCTTAGACGACAACTCTCTGGAGACCCAGTACTTC. This codes for CASSLDDNSLETQYF.